A selection of T cell receptor beta chains follows, all from one sample in a study of CD8 T cells in ankylosing spondylitis. TCRdb re-called the 5' RACE reads with MiXCR, one entry per CDR3 protein. The table lists about 280,000 distinct CDR3 sequences, about 20% of them singletons, with less than 9.5% in the top ten. Sequenced: blood, either unsorted or a sorted T cell fraction (not recorded which). These receptors were taken from a male donor with ankylosing spondylitis or in good health (not recorded which). Both conserved end residues are part of each CDR3. D genes are given only for firm matches. Rows give clone size only sometimes, using once, few, many, or a class for an expanded clone.

TRBJ2-4	TRBV28	NA	NA	TGTGCCAGCACCGAAACAGGGAAGGTCAAAAACATTCAGTACTTC	CASTETGKVKNIQYF
TRBJ1-1	TRBV18	NA	NA	TGTGCCAGCTCACCAAGACATGAAGCTTTCTTT	CASSPRHEAFF
TRBJ2-5	TRBV5-1	many	NA	TGCGCCAGCAGCACCACCGGGACACACACGGCGGAGACCCAGTACTTC	CASSTTGTHTAETQYF
TRBJ2-3	TRBV29-1	NA	NA	TGCAGCGTTGATTGGGGGAATAGGGGCACAGATACGCAGTATTTT	CSVDWGNRGTDTQYF
TRBJ1-5	TRBV20-1	few	NA	TGCAGTGCTAGTGAAAGCAGGGGCAATCAGCCCCAGCATTTT	CSASESRGNQPQHF
TRBJ2-3	TRBV28	NA	TRBD2	TGTGCCAGCAGTTTACTGATACCCACCGGGACTAGCCCCACAGATACGCAGTATTTT	CASSLLIPTGTSPTDTQYF
TRBJ2-5	TRBV10-3	few	TRBD2	TGTGCCATCAGTGAAGATCTTAATTGGCTAGCGGGGGGGAAAGAGACCCAGTACTTC	CAISEDLNWLAGGKETQYF
TRBJ2-2	TRBV28	few	TRBD1	TGTGCCAGCAGTCCGACAGGGGGGACCGGGGAGCTGTTTTTT	CASSPTGGTGELFF
TRBJ1-1	TRBV6-5	few	TRBD1	TGTGCCAGCAGTTACAGACAGGGGGAAGCTTTCTTT	CASSYRQGEAFF
TRBJ1-2	TRBV20-1	NA	NA	TGCAGCGCCCTGACTTATGGCTACACCTTC	CSALTYGYTF
TRBJ1-6	TRBV5-1	NA	TRBD1	TGCGCCAGCAGCGGAGGGACAGTTAATTCACCCCTCCACTTT	CASSGGTVNSPLHF
TRBJ1-6	TRBV7-8	NA	NA	TGTGCCAGCAGCTTACCCTATGAGCCTAATTCACCCCTCCACTTT	CASSLPYEPNSPLHF
TRBJ1-6	TRBV6-5	few	NA	TGTGCCAGCAGTTACGGGACGGGATTTAATTCACCCCTCCACTTT	CASSYGTGFNSPLHF
TRBJ1-5	TRBV20-1	few	NA	TGCAGTGCTAGAGATGATGATCGGGGATTCAATCAGCCCCAGCATTTT	CSARDDDRGFNQPQHF
TRBJ2-4	TRBV5-1	NA	TRBD1	TGCGCCAGCAGCTTGGCCGGGACAGGGCTAGCCAAAAACATTCAGTACTTC	CASSLAGTGLAKNIQYF
TRBJ2-1	TRBV5-1	NA	TRBD2	TGCGCCAGCAGCTTGGTTAGCGGGGGGAGGAACAATGAGCAGTTCTTC	CASSLVSGGRNNEQFF